This T cell receptor (beta chain) is from a study of OX40 agonist ivuxolimab in advanced cancers. Study-wide context: While on treatment, patients had intravenous ivuxolimab at 0.01 to 10 mg/kg every 2 weeks.

Assay: immunoSEQ multiplex PCR; the TCRdb copy retains only in-frame clones and omits some. Of about 58,000 clones in the sample, 70% to 90% are singletons; the top ten hold approximately 0.7%. V lost 5 bases and J lost 1, with 13 bases in between. From germline, CDR1 is ENHRY and CDR2 SYGVKD. There are 15 residues in the CDR3. Turning to this clone: What it binds is unknown.

Baseline, cycle 4 day 1, and cycle 7 day 1 were the blood sampling points. Study-level points and caveats: CD4+ T cells averaged fewer expanded clones than CD8+ T cells.

Sequenced material: CD4+ or CD8+ T cells sorted from blood, taken in a trial of the OX40 agonist ivuxolimab. The sequence was collected from an adult with an advanced solid tumor such as melanoma, head and neck, liver or kidney cancer. V and J are TRBV10-3 and TRBJ2-3, with a possible D match to TRBD2 (6 bases). The CDR3 reads CAISTPGLGTDTQYF. DNA for the CDR3: TGTGCCATCAGTACCCCGGGACTTGGCACAGATACGCAGTATTTT.